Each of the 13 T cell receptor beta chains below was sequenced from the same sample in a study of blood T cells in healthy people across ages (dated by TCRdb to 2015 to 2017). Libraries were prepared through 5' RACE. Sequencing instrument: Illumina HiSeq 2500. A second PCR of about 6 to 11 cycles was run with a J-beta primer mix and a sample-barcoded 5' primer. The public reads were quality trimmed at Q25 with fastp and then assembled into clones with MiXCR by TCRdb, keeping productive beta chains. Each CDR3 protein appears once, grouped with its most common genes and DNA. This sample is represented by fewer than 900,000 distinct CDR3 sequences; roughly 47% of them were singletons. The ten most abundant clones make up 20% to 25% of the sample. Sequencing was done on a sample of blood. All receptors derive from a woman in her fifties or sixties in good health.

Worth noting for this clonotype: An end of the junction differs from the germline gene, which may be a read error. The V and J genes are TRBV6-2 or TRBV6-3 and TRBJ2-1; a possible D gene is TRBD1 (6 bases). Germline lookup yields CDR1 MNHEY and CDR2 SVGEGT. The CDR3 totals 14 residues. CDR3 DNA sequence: TGTACCAGCAGTAGACAGGACTCCTACAATGAGCAGTTCTTC. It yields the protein CTSSRQDSYNEQFF.

The CDR3 reads CASSLSSWGYQPQHF. Written as DNA, the CDR3 is TGTGCCAGCAGTTTGAGTAGCTGGGGGTATCAGCCCCAGCATTTT. The chain joins TRBV12-3 or TRBV12-4 to TRBJ1-5; a weak D match, TRBD1 (5 bases). V lost 3 bases and J 5 bases, leaving 14 bases between the germline ends. The CDR3 spans 15 residues.

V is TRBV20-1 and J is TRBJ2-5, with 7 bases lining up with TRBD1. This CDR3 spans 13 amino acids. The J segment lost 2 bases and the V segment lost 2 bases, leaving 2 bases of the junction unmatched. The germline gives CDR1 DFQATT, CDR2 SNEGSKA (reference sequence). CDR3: CSARTGQQETQYF. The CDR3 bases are TGCAGTGCTAGAACGGGACAGCAAGAGACCCAGTACTTC.

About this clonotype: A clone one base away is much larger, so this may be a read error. CDR3 bases: TGTGCCAGCCCACCCGGACAGGGATTCGGGGTCGAGCAGTACTTC. As protein: CASPPGQGFGVEQYF. V and J are TRBV18 and TRBJ2-7; TRBD1 aligns across 8 bases. This CDR3 region has 15 residues. Germline-derived CDR1 and CDR2 are KGHSH and LQKENI.

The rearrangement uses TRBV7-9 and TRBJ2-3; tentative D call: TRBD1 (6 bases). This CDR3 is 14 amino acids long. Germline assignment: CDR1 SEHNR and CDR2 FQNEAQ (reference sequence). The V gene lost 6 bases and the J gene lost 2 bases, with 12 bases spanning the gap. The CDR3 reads CASRQGSLTDTQYF. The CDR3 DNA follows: TGTGCCAGCAGACAGGGAAGCCTCACAGATACGCAGTATTTT. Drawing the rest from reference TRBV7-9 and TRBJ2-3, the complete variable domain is DTGVSQNPRHKITKRGQNVTFRCDPISEHNRLYWYRQTLGQGPEFLTYFQNEAQLEKSRLLSDRFSAERPKGSFSTLEIQRTEQGDSAMYLCASRQGSLTDTQYFGPGTRLTVL.

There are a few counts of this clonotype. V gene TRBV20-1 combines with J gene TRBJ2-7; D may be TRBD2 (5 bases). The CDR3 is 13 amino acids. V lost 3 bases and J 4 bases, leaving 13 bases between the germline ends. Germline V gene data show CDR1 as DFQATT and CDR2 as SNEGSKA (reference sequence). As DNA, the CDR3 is TGCAGTGCTAGCCTTGACCCGGGATACGAGCAGTACTTC. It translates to CSASLDPGYEQYF.

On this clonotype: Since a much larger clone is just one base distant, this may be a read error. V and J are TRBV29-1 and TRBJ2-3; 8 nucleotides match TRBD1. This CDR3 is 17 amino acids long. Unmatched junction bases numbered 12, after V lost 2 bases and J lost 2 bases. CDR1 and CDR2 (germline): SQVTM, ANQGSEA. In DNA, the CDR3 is TGCAGCGTTGAATTGGGACAGGTTATGGGGGTCACAGATACGCAGTATTTT. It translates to CSVELGQVMGVTDTQYF.

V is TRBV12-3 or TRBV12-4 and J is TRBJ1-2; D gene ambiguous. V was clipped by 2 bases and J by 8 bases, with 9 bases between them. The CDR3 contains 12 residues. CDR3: CASSLHFQGYTF. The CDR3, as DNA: TGTGCCAGCAGTTTACATTTCCAGGGCTACACCTTC.

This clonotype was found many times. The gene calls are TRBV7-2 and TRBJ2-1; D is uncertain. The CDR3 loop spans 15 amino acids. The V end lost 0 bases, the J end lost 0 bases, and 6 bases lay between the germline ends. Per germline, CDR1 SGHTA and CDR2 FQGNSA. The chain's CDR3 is CASSLAWSSYNEQFF. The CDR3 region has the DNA TGTGCCAGCAGCTTAGCCTGGAGCTCCTACAATGAGCAGTTCTTC.

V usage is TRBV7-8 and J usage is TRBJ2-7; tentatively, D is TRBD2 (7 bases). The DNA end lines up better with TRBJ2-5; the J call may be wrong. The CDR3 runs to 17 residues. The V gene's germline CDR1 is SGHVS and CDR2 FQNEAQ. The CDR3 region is CASSLAGGRPLFGTQYF. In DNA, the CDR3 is TGTGCCAGCAGCTTAGCGGGGGGGCGGCCTCTCTTCGGGACCCAGTACTTC.

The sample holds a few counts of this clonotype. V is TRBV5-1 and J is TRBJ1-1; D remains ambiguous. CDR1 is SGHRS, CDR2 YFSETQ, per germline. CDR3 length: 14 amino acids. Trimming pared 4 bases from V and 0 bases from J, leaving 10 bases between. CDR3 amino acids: CASSRTAMNTEAFF. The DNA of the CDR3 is TGCGCCAGCAGCCGTACCGCGATGAACACTGAAGCTTTCTTT. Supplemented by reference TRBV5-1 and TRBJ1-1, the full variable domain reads KAGVTQTPRYLIKTRGQQVTLSCSPISGHRSVSWYQQTPGQGLQFLFEYFSETQRNKGNFPGRFSGRQFSNSRSEMNVSTLELGDSALYLCASSRTAMNTEAFFGQGTRLTVV.

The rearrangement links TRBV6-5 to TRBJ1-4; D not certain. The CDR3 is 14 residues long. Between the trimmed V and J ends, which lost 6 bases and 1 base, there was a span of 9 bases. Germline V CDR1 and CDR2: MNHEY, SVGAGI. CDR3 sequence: CASSKTVTNEKLFF. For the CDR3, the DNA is TGTGCCAGCAGCAAAACGGTAACTAATGAAAAACTGTTTTTT.

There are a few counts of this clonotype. This CDR3 is CAIKDGSRSYEQYF. The CDR3 DNA follows: TGTGCCATCAAGGACGGGAGCCGGTCCTACGAGCAGTACTTC. This chain connects TRBV10-3 to TRBJ2-7; TRBD2 might be the D (6 bases). V was trimmed by 7 bases and J by 1 base, leaving 14 bases between them. The CDR3 totals 14 residues. CDR1 and CDR2 from the germline V gene are ENHRY and SYGVKD.